Following are 2 T cell receptor beta chains from one sample sequenced in a study of T cell responses to AZD1222 COVID-19 vaccine. Sequencing used immunoSEQ multiplex PCR; TCRdb keeps in-frame clones, though not all of them. The sample shows under 120,000 clones, about 92% of them seen only once. Sequenced here: peripheral blood, sampled on day 0 of AZD1222 vaccination. These receptor sequences come from an adult in good health.

The chain combines TRBV12-5 with TRBJ2-1; D call uncertain. The V gene's germline CDR1 is LGHNT and CDR2 FRNRAP. CDR3 length: 14 amino acids. V was trimmed by 3 bases and J by 5 bases, leaving 11 bases between them. The CDR3 loop reads CASGLGNANNEQFF. As DNA, the CDR3 is TGTGCTAGTGGTTTAGGGAATGCGAACAATGAGCAGTTCTTC.

This chain joins TRBV5-4 and TRBJ1-2; unclear D gene. V lost 1 base and J lost 7, with 11 bases in between. This CDR3 contains 13 residues. In germline, CDR1 is SGHNT, CDR2 YYREEE (reference sequence). Here the CDR3 reads CASSLPRLSGYTF. In nucleotides, the CDR3 is TGTGCCAGCAGCTTGCCCAGGCTTAGTGGCTACACCTTC.